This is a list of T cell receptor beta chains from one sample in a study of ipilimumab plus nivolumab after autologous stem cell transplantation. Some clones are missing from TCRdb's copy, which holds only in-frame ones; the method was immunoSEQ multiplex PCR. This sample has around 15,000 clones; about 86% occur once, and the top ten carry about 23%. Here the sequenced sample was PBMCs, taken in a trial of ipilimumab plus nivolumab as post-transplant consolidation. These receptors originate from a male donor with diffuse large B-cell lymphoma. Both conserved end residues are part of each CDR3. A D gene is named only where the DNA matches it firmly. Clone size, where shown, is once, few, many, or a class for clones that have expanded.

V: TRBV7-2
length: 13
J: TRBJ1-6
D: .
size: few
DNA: TGTGCCAGCACCGGGACGGACTATTCACCCCTCCACTTT
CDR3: CASTGTDYSPLHF

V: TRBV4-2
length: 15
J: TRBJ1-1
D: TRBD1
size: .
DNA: TGTGCCAGCAGCCAACGACAGGGAATGGGTACTGAAGCTTTCTTT
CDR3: CASSQRQGMGTEAFF

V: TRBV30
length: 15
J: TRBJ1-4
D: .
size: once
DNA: TGTGCCTGGAGTGTGCTCGACAGAGCTAAGGAAAAACTGTTTTTT
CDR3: CAWSVLDRAKEKLFF

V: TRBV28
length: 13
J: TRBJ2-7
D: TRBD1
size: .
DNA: TGTGCCAGCGGCAGACAGGGGCGGAACGAGCAGTACTTC
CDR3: CASGRQGRNEQYF

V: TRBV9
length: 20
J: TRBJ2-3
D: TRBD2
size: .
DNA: TGCGCCAGCAGCTTCCCTACTAGCGGGGGGGTCCAAGGGCCCCCAGATACGCAGTATTTT
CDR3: CASSFPTSGGVQGPPDTQYF

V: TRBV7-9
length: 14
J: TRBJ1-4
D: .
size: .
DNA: TGTGCCAGCAGCCCCATGGGAGGGAATGAAAAACTGTTTTTT
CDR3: CASSPMGGNEKLFF

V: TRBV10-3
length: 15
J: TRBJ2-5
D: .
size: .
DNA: TGTGCCATCAGTGAGTCAGTTATAAGACAAGAGACCCAGTACTTC
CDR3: CAISESVIRQETQYF

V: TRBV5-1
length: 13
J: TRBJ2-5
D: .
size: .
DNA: TGCGCCAGCAGCTGGACCCCGGAAGAGACCCAGTACTTC
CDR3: CASSWTPEETQYF

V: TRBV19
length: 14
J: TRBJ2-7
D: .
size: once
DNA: TGTGCCAGTAGTCCCCGTGCTCACCAGGGCGAGCAGTACTTC
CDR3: CASSPRAHQGEQYF

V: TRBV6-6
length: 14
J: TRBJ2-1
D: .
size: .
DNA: TGTGCCAGCAGCAAACTAGCTTCCTACAATGAGCAGTTCTTC
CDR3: CASSKLASYNEQFF

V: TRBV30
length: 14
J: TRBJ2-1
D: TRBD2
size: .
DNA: TGTGCCTGGTCTCGGGGGGGCCCCCAGAATGAGCAGTTCTTC
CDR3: CAWSRGGPQNEQFF

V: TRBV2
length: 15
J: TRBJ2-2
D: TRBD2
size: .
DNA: TGTGCCAGCAGTGGATCGGGACTAGGAACCGGGGAGCTGTTTTTT
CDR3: CASSGSGLGTGELFF

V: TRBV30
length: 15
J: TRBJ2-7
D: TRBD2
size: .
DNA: TGTGCCTGGACCCCCTGGACTAGCGGGGGCTACGAGCAGTACTTC
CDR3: CAWTPWTSGGYEQYF

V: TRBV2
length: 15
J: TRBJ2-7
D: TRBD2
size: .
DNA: TGTGCCAGCAGTGAAGCGAGCGGGGGCGCGTACGAGCAGTACTTC
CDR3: CASSEASGGAYEQYF